One sample yielded the 12 T cell receptor beta chains listed below, sequenced in a study of T cell responses to AZD1222 COVID-19 vaccine. Assay used: immunoSEQ multiplex PCR; TCRdb lists only in-frame clones, some missing. The sample shows about 140,000 clones, around 88% of them seen only once. The source material was peripheral blood, sampled on day 0 of AZD1222 vaccination. These TCRs come from an adult in good health.

J is TRBJ1-2 and V is TRBV13; TRBD1 is a possible D gene (6 bases). CDR3 length: 14 amino acids. V was pared by 5 bases and J by 7 bases, with 17 bases between. Germline CDR1 is PRHDT and CDR2 is FYEKMQ (reference sequence). The chain's CDR3 is CASSLVRGSGGYTF. The CDR3, as DNA: TGTGCCAGCAGCCTAGTAAGGGGGTCGGGTGGCTACACCTTC.

The rearrangement uses TRBV14 and TRBJ1-2; D unclear. This CDR3 region has 15 residues. Trimming left V 7 bases short and J 0 bases short, with 15 bases between. Germline V gene data show CDR1 as SGHDN and CDR2 as FVKESK. CDR3 DNA: TGTGCCAGCACCGAATTGGGGAGACCTAACTATGGCTACACCTTC. Its translation is CASTELGRPNYGYTF.

This clone was counted a single time. This rearrangement joins TRBV6-6 to TRBJ2-1; 9 nucleotides agree with TRBD1. Germline V gives CDR1 MNHNY, CDR2 SVGAGI (reference sequence). The junction had 14 bases not matched to a gene; V was cut back by 5 bases and J by 6 bases. The CDR3 is made up of 17 amino acids. Here the CDR3 DNA reads TGTGCCAGCAGTCTACACCTCGCGGGGACAGGGAGCAATGAGCAGTTCTTC. It is translated as CASSLHLAGTGSNEQFF.

The rearrangement uses TRBV6-6 and TRBJ2-1, with TRBD2 as a possible D gene (6 bases). The CDR3 spans 14 residues. Germline V gene data show CDR1 as MNHNY and CDR2 as SVGAGI (reference sequence). V dropped 1 base and J dropped 7 bases, with 11 bases sitting between them. The CDR3 DNA reads TGTGCCAGCAGTTACTTCCCAGGGAGGAATGAGCAGTTCTTC. Translating it yields CASSYFPGRNEQFF.

As to this clone: One junction end does not reproduce the germline sequence, and a read error may be involved. The chain employs TRBV7-9 and TRBJ1-1; D is uncertain. This CDR3 region has 12 residues. The germline CDR1 and CDR2 sequences are SEHNR and FQNEAQ (reference sequence). CDR3 DNA sequence: TGTGCCAGCAGCTTAGAAGACACCGAAGCTTTCTTT. As protein: CASSLEDTEAFF.

This chain joins TRBV5-1 and TRBJ1-1, with 7 bases that match TRBD1. Germline V gene sequence: CDR1 SGHRS, CDR2 YFSETQ. This CDR3 has 13 residues. The V and J ends lost 6 bases and 5 bases, in that order; junction bases with no gene match: 7. The CDR3 coding sequence is TGCGCCAGCAACCCCTCAGGGGGGACTGAAGCTTTCTTT. This translates into CASNPSGGTEAFF.

In nucleotides, the CDR3 is TGTGCCACCAGCAGAGATTTGGGACAGGGCACAGATACGCAGTATTTT. Translation gives CATSRDLGQGTDTQYF. The chain couples TRBV15 to TRBJ2-3; 8 bases are a match to TRBD1. J lost 1 base, V lost 0 bases, and 3 bases had no gene match. The CDR3 runs to 16 residues. Germline loops: CDR1 LNHNV, CDR2 YYDKDF (reference sequence).

The V call is TRBV28, the J call TRBJ1-3, with D hard to call. Looked up from germline, CDR1 is MDHEN and CDR2 is SYDVKM. Trimming left V 7 bases short and J 0 bases short, with 4 bases between. The CDR3 totals 12 residues. The CDR3 DNA is TGTGCCAGCATAGGCTCTGGAAACACCATATATTTT. It encodes CASIGSGNTIYF.

This chain links TRBV28 with TRBJ1-4, with a weak D call TRBD1 (5 bases). The CDR3 length is 15 residues. V was pared by 2 bases and J by 8 bases, with 15 bases between. Germline loops: CDR1 MDHEN, CDR2 SYDVKM. The CDR3 DNA reads TGTGCCAGCAGTTTACGGGGCGGGGACTACGAAAAACTGTTTTTT. This translates into CASSLRGGDYEKLFF.

This chain uses TRBV12-3 or TRBV12-4 with TRBJ2-5; D is uncertain. This CDR3 comprises 11 residues. Trimming took off 5 bases at V and 3 bases at J, with 4 bases between the two ends. CDR3 loop: CASSQEETQYF. The CDR3 region has the DNA TGTGCCAGCAGTCAAGAAGAGACCCAGTACTTC.

This clone was found once. This chain connects TRBV30 to TRBJ1-2, with D uncertain. The CDR3 totals 11 residues. Germline assignment: CDR1 GTSNPN and CDR2 SVGIG (reference sequence). Trimming left V 2 bases short and J 8 bases short, with 9 bases between. CDR3 sequence: CAWSQDRGYTF. CDR3 DNA sequence: TGTGCCTGGAGTCAGGACCGAGGCTACACCTTC. Based on the CDR3 plus reference TRBV30 and TRBJ1-2, the full variable domain is SQTIHQWPATLVQPVGSPLSLECTVEGTSNPNLYWYRQAAGRGLQLLFYSVGIGQISSEVPQNLSASRPQDRQFILSSKKLLLSDSGFYLCAWSQDRGYTFGSGTRLTVV.

The chain recombines TRBV5-1 with TRBJ1-1; no clear D. CDR3 size: 13 residues. V lost 7 bases and J lost 2, with 12 bases in between. Germline values: CDR1 SGHRS, CDR2 YFSETQ. CDR3 region: CASYDIGNTEAFF. CDR3 nucleotide sequence: TGCGCCAGCTACGATATCGGAAACACTGAAGCTTTCTTT.